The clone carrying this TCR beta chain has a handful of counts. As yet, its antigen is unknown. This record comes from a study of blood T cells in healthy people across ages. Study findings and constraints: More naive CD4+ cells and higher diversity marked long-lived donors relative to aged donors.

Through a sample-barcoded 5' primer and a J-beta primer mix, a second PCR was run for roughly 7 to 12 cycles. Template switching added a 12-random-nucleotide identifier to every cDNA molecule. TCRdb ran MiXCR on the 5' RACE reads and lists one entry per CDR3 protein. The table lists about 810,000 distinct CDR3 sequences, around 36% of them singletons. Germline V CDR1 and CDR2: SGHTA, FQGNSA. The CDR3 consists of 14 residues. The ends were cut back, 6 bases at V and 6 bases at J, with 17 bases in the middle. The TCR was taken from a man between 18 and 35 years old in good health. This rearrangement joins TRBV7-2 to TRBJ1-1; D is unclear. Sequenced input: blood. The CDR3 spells CASRPGPRGAEAFF. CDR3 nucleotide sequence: TGTGCCAGCAGGCCAGGACCCCGAGGCGCTGAAGCTTTCTTT.